Listed below are T cell receptor beta chains from one sample, sequenced in a study of blood T cells in healthy people across ages. TCRdb reprocessed the 5' RACE reads with MiXCR, giving one entry per CDR3 protein. The table includes around 990,000 distinct CDR3 sequences, 25% detected once. These data were also reused for a study on T cells of mothers and their children.

Specimen: blood. Receptors originate from a girl aged 2 to 10 in good health. Both conserved end residues are part of each CDR3. The order of the fields is V gene, clone size, D gene, J gene, CDR3 DNA, CDR3 protein. A D gene is named only where the DNA matches it firmly. Rows may omit the clone size; those that give it use once, few, many or a size class.

V: TRBV6-6
size: few
D: -
J: TRBJ1-1
DNA: TGTGCCAGCAGTTACGCATACTCGGACACTGAAGCTTTCTTT
CDR3: CASSYAYSDTEAFF

V: TRBV7-2
size: few
D: TRBD2
J: TRBJ2-1
DNA: TGTGCCAGCAGCTACGGACTAGCGCGCGATGAGCAGTTCTTC
CDR3: CASSYGLARDEQFF

V: TRBV2
size: -
D: TRBD1
J: TRBJ1-2
DNA: TGTGCCAGCAGTGAAGGGAGGGACAGGAGCTATGGCTACACCTTC
CDR3: CASSEGRDRSYGYTF

V: TRBV4-1
size: -
D: TRBD2
J: TRBJ2-1
DNA: TGCGCCAGCAGCACACTAGCGACCTCCTACAATGAGCAGTTCTTC
CDR3: CASSTLATSYNEQFF

V: TRBV24-1
size: -
D: -
J: TRBJ1-2
DNA: TGTGCCACCAGTGATTTTCGTCAGAGATATGGCTACACCTTC
CDR3: CATSDFRQRYGYTF

V: TRBV7-2
size: -
D: -
J: TRBJ1-2
DNA: TGTGCCAGCAGCTTAGGACAGAGCGCCTATGGCTACACCTTC
CDR3: CASSLGQSAYGYTF

V: TRBV29-1
size: -
D: TRBD2
J: TRBJ2-2
DNA: TGCAGCGTTGCCTCGGGGGGGCGAAACACCGGGGAGCTGTTTTTT
CDR3: CSVASGGRNTGELFF

V: TRBV12-3/TRBV12-4
size: -
D: -
J: TRBJ2-5
DNA: TGTGCCAGCAGCCCCACTAGTTCCCTCGGGTCCCAGTACTTC
CDR3: CASSPTSSLGSQYF

V: TRBV2
size: many
D: TRBD1
J: TRBJ2-5
DNA: TGTGCCAGCAGTCAGGGACAGAGCCAAGAGACCCAGTACTTC
CDR3: CASSQGQSQETQYF

V: TRBV7-8
size: -
D: -
J: TRBJ2-7
DNA: TGTGCCAGCAGCATCCATCGGGGCCCGCGGGAGCAGTACTTC
CDR3: CASSIHRGPREQYF

V: TRBV6-4
size: -
D: TRBD1
J: TRBJ2-2
DNA: TGTGCCAGCAGGGGAACAGGGGTCACCGGGGAGCTGTTTTTT
CDR3: CASRGTGVTGELFF

V: TRBV15
size: few
D: -
J: TRBJ1-4
DNA: TGTGCCACCAGCGGAAAGCCCCTATGGGCAACTAATGAAAAACTGTTTTTT
CDR3: CATSGKPLWATNEKLFF

V: TRBV28
size: -
D: -
J: TRBJ1-2
DNA: TGTGCCAGCAGTTTCGATCAGGGAAATTACTATGGCTACACCTTC
CDR3: CASSFDQGNYYGYTF

V: TRBV11-2
size: once
D: -
J: TRBJ2-5
DNA: TGTGCCAGCAGCTCCGATTCGGGACCACCGGAGACCCAGTACTTC
CDR3: CASSSDSGPPETQYF

V: TRBV3-1
size: few
D: TRBD1
J: TRBJ2-3
DNA: TGTGCCAGCAGCCACACCAGGGGGCGCGGAGATACGCAGTATTTT
CDR3: CASSHTRGRGDTQYF

V: TRBV3-1
size: -
D: TRBD2
J: TRBJ2-1
DNA: TGTGCCAGCAGCCTTCAGGGGCTAGCGGGGCTAAACAATGAGCAGTTCTTC
CDR3: CASSLQGLAGLNNEQFF

V: TRBV5-1
size: -
D: TRBD1
J: TRBJ2-3
DNA: TGCGCCAGCAGCGCCGGACAGGGAACCACTAGCACAGATACGCAGTATTTT
CDR3: CASSAGQGTTSTDTQYF

V: TRBV12-3/TRBV12-4
size: few
D: -
J: TRBJ1-2
DNA: TGTGCCAGCAGCCCGGAACCGACAGGAGTCTATGGCTACACCTTC
CDR3: CASSPEPTGVYGYTF

V: TRBV5-8
size: few
D: -
J: TRBJ1-4
DNA: TGTGCCAGCAGCCCGTGGGTTCCAGGGAATGAAAAACTGTTTTTT
CDR3: CASSPWVPGNEKLFF

V: TRBV11-2
size: -
D: TRBD2
J: TRBJ2-1
DNA: TGTGCCAGCAGCGGGAGGGCCTTTGAGCAGTTCTTC
CDR3: CASSGRAFEQFF

V: TRBV6-5
size: few
D: TRBD1
J: TRBJ1-6
DNA: TGTGCCAGCACCCAGACAGGGAACTCACCCCTCCACTTT
CDR3: CASTQTGNSPLHF

V: TRBV7-9
size: few
D: TRBD2
J: TRBJ2-2
DNA: TGTGCCAGCAGCACCACCATAGGACTAGCGATAAGCACCGGGGAGCTGTTTTTT
CDR3: CASSTTIGLAISTGELFF

V: TRBV12-5
size: -
D: -
J: TRBJ1-5
DNA: TGTGCTAGTGACCTAGATTATAGCAATCAGCCCCAGCATTTT
CDR3: CASDLDYSNQPQHF

V: TRBV20-1
size: few
D: -
J: TRBJ2-7
DNA: TGCAGTGCTAGGGGAAGGGAGGTCTACGAGCAGTACTTC
CDR3: CSARGREVYEQYF

V: TRBV20-1
size: few
D: -
J: TRBJ2-5
DNA: TGCAGTGCTAGTATCGGTGGGAGCGGCGCCTTCCAAGAGACCCAGTACTTC
CDR3: CSASIGGSGAFQETQYF

V: TRBV7-2
size: -
D: -
J: TRBJ2-1
DNA: TGTGCCAGCATGGCCTCGGGAGCACACAATGAGCAGTTCTTC
CDR3: CASMASGAHNEQFF

V: TRBV20-1
size: -
D: -
J: TRBJ2-7
DNA: TGCAGTGCTATAGCTGTCTCCTACGAGCAGTACTTC
CDR3: CSAIAVSYEQYF

V: TRBV5-1
size: -
D: -
J: TRBJ1-1
DNA: TGCGCCAGCAGCTCTCAAGAGGGCACTGAAGCTTTCTTT
CDR3: CASSSQEGTEAFF

V: TRBV20-1
size: -
D: -
J: TRBJ1-2
DNA: TGCAGTGCTAGAGTCGACGGGTATGGCTACACCTTC
CDR3: CSARVDGYGYTF

V: TRBV9
size: -
D: TRBD2
J: TRBJ2-5
DNA: TGTGCCAGCAGCGCCCTTAGCGGGGGTAGGGAGACCCAGTACTTC
CDR3: CASSALSGGRETQYF

V: TRBV27
size: few
D: -
J: TRBJ1-4
DNA: TGTGCCAGTAGGTCTTTAGGGGGTCAAGAAAAACTGTTTTTT
CDR3: CASRSLGGQEKLFF

V: TRBV28
size: -
D: -
J: TRBJ2-7
DNA: TGTGCCAGCAGTATCGTCTCCTACGAGCAGTACTTC
CDR3: CASSIVSYEQYF

V: TRBV2
size: -
D: TRBD2
J: TRBJ2-5
DNA: TGTGCCAGCAGTGATCCAGCGGGAGGGGTAGAGACCCAGTACTTC
CDR3: CASSDPAGGVETQYF

V: TRBV5-1
size: -
D: -
J: TRBJ1-1
DNA: TGCGCCAGCAGCTTGGTTGCGCAGGTCGGGAACACTGAAGCTTTCTTT
CDR3: CASSLVAQVGNTEAFF

V: TRBV27
size: -
D: -
J: TRBJ1-1
DNA: TGTGCCAGCAGCCGGAGACCGACAAACACTGAAGCTTTCTTT
CDR3: CASSRRPTNTEAFF

V: TRBV29-1
size: -
D: -
J: TRBJ2-5
DNA: TGCAGCGTTGTTCCCCCAGGAACTTCAGAACAAGAGACCCAGTACTTC
CDR3: CSVVPPGTSEQETQYF

V: TRBV2
size: -
D: -
J: TRBJ1-1
DNA: TGTGCCAGCAGTGAAACGGGGGACACTGAAGCTTTCTTT
CDR3: CASSETGDTEAFF

V: TRBV7-9
size: -
D: -
J: TRBJ2-5
DNA: TGTGCCAGCAGCTTAGTCGGGGGGCTCCGAGAGACCCAGTACTTC
CDR3: CASSLVGGLRETQYF

V: TRBV7-6
size: -
D: -
J: TRBJ2-7
DNA: TGTGCCAGCAGCCTAGAGGGTTCCGGGAGTGAGCAGTACTTC
CDR3: CASSLEGSGSEQYF

V: TRBV29-1
size: -
D: TRBD1
J: TRBJ1-1
DNA: TGCAGCGTTGACCGGACAGGGGTGAACACTGAAGCTTTCTTT
CDR3: CSVDRTGVNTEAFF

V: TRBV2
size: few
D: -
J: TRBJ2-7
DNA: TGTGCCAGCAGTGATGGCTACAACTACGAGCAGTACTTC
CDR3: CASSDGYNYEQYF

V: TRBV12-3/TRBV12-4
size: -
D: TRBD1
J: TRBJ1-5
DNA: TGTGCCAGCAGTTTCGGCACAGGGGATCAGCCCCAGCATTTT
CDR3: CASSFGTGDQPQHF

V: TRBV12-3/TRBV12-4
size: -
D: -
J: TRBJ2-7
DNA: TGTGCCAGCAGTTTCTCTCATAACTACGAGCAGTACTTC
CDR3: CASSFSHNYEQYF

V: TRBV28
size: few
D: -
J: TRBJ1-5
DNA: TGTGCCACAAGAGGACAGAATCAGCCCCAGCATTTT
CDR3: CATRGQNQPQHF

V: TRBV7-9
size: few
D: TRBD1
J: TRBJ1-1
DNA: TGTGCCAGCAGCTGGGGACAGACCCTAAATGTGGAAGCTTTCTTT
CDR3: CASSWGQTLNVEAFF

V: TRBV3-1
size: -
D: -
J: TRBJ1-2
DNA: TGTGCCAGCAGCCAAGATCGGACAGCACGACGAGTACGCGGAGGCTACACCTTC
CDR3: CASSQDRTARRVRGGYTF

V: TRBV7-3
size: -
D: TRBD2
J: TRBJ2-1
DNA: TGTGCCAGCAGCTCCGGACTAGCGGGGGGCGGGCAGTTCTTC
CDR3: CASSSGLAGGGQFF

V: TRBV12-3/TRBV12-4
size: -
D: -
J: TRBJ2-5
DNA: TGTGCCAGCAGTTTCGAGGGCCTATCCGGGACCCAGTACTTC
CDR3: CASSFEGLSGTQYF

V: TRBV20-1
size: -
D: -
J: TRBJ1-2
DNA: TGCAGTGCTATAAGGGAACGCGGCTATGGCTACACCTTC
CDR3: CSAIRERGYGYTF

V: TRBV5-5
size: -
D: -
J: TRBJ2-7
DNA: TGTGCCAGCAGCGGATGGGGCGGGGGCCCGATCGAGCAGTACTTC
CDR3: CASSGWGGGPIEQYF

V: TRBV29-1
size: few
D: -
J: TRBJ1-1
DNA: TGCAGCATACCAGGGGCGGCGAACACTGAAGCTTTCTTT
CDR3: CSIPGAANTEAFF

V: TRBV28
size: -
D: TRBD2
J: TRBJ2-4
DNA: TGTGCCAGCAGTTTAGAGTCGCGGGAGGGCAGAAACATTCAGTACTTC
CDR3: CASSLESREGRNIQYF

V: TRBV6-2/TRBV6-3
size: -
D: -
J: TRBJ2-5
DNA: TGTGCCAGCAGCCAGGTAGAAGCGGAGACCCAGTACTTC
CDR3: CASSQVEAETQYF

V: TRBV28
size: few
D: -
J: TRBJ2-3
DNA: TGTGCCAGCAGCCAGTATCCGGTCACAAGCACAGATACGCAGTATTTT
CDR3: CASSQYPVTSTDTQYF

V: TRBV29-1
size: few
D: -
J: TRBJ1-1
DNA: TGCAGCGTTGTGCGACAGGCCCAACCTGAAGCTTTCTTT
CDR3: CSVVRQAQPEAFF

V: TRBV29-1
size: once
D: -
J: TRBJ1-2
DNA: TGCAGCGTCTGGGGAACCATCCCAGGGGGCTACACCTTC
CDR3: CSVWGTIPGGYTF

V: TRBV21-1
size: -
D: -
J: TRBJ1-6
DNA: TGTGCCAGCAGCAAGGGGACAGATAATTCACCCCTCCACTTT
CDR3: CASSKGTDNSPLHF

V: TRBV15
size: -
D: -
J: TRBJ2-1
DNA: TGTGCCACCAGCAGAGATCTAGGGCAGTACCCTTACAATGAGCAGTTCTTC
CDR3: CATSRDLGQYPYNEQFF

V: TRBV2
size: few
D: -
J: TRBJ2-5
DNA: TGTGCCAGCAGCTGGATCGCGGGGGAGACCCAGTACTTC
CDR3: CASSWIAGETQYF

V: TRBV2
size: -
D: -
J: TRBJ1-4
DNA: TGTGCCAGCAGACCCCCGGACGCTGAAAAACTGTTTTTT
CDR3: CASRPPDAEKLFF